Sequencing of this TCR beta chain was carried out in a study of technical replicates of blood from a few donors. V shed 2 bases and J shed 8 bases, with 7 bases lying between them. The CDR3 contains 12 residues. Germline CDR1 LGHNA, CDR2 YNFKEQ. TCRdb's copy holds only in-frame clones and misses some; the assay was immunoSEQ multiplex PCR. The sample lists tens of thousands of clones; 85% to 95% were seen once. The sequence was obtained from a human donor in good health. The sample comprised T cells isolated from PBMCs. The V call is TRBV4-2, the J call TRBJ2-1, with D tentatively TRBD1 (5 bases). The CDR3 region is CASSQIGDEQFF. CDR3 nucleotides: TGTGCCAGCAGCCAAATAGGGGATGAGCAGTTCTTC.